This T cell receptor beta chain was found in a study of human T cells and chemical hapten exposure. MiXCR, applied by TCRdb to the RACE reads, yields one record per CDR3 protein. There are around 56,000 distinct CDR3 sequences in the sample; around 10% occur only once, and 9.6% lies in the top ten. Time point meaning: pre-sensitization, week 0. Treatment meaning: therapeutic diphenylcyclopropenone sensitization with weekly scalp DPC. Trimming stripped 8 bases from V and 6 bases from J, with 13 bases between. This CDR3 comprises 13 residues. Germline V gene lookup returns CDR1 SNHLY and CDR2 FYNNEI. The chain employs TRBV2 and TRBJ1-4, with D unresolved. The source material was whole blood, sampled in connection with sensitization to the hapten diphenylcyclopropenone (DPC). The TCR sequence derives from a man in his forties with alopecia areata. Some clones in this sample may be carry-over from other donors' samples. CDR3 in amino acids: CASVTTVDEKLFF. The DNA of the CDR3 is TGTGCCAGCGTTACAACCGTCGATGAAAAACTGTTTTTT.